This entry features one TCR beta chain sequence. The data belong to a study of blood T cell repertoires in COVID-19. Germline lookup yields CDR1 ENHRY and CDR2 SYGVKD. The CDR3 runs to 13 residues. V was cut by 4 bases and J by 0 bases, with 4 bases left in between. Using immunoSEQ multiplex PCR, the repertoire was profiled, and TCRdb retains in-frame clones only, with some absent. Here the sample spans roughly 110,000 clones, 86% being singletons. The receptor comes from a man aged 35 to 55 with acute or convalescent COVID-19. The sample was peripheral blood. The chain employs TRBV10-3 and TRBJ1-5; D remains ambiguous. CDR3: CAISGASNQPQHF. For the CDR3, the DNA is TGTGCCATCAGTGGCGCTAGCAATCAGCCCCAGCATTTT.